The clone carrying this T cell receptor beta chain was seen ten or more times. This entry belongs to a study of regulatory T cells in long-lasting Graves disease. Described time point: newly diagnosed GD, antithyroid drugs for less than 3 months. The TCR library was made from RNA extracted from PBMCs. The collection involved drawing nine milliliters of peripheral blood into EDTA tubes. The CDR3 has 13 amino acids. V lost 6 bases and J lost 3; bases outside the gene matches: 4. Germline V gene data show CDR1 as DFQATT and CDR2 as SNEGSKA (reference sequence). The authors built TCR beta libraries using iRepertoire HTBI primers and Arm-PCR of CDR3 regions. TCRdb fed the multiplex PCR reads into MiXCR, producing one record per CDR3 protein. The table lists about 500,000 distinct CDR3 sequences, 15% to 20% of them singletons. These sequences were also reported in another study, on T cells in Graves' hyperthyroidism and ophthalmopathy. That study adds: Hyperthyroidism was newly diagnosed in patients aged 18 to 65 (duration under 2 months). Uncontrolled infection, other autoimmune disease, pregnancy or lactation disqualified patients from enrolment.

The TCR sequence derives from a man aged 40-49 years with Graves disease. This chain joins TRBV20-1 and TRBJ2-1; 8 positions agree with TRBD2. The sample here was peripheral blood mononuclear cells (PBMCs), taken at new diagnosis, from a patient treated with antithyroid drugs. The chain's CDR3 is CSAGTSNYNEQFF. The CDR3 nucleotides are TGCAGTGCCGGGACTAGTAACTACAATGAGCAGTTCTTC.